The source of this T cell receptor (beta chain) is a study of CD8+CD57+ T cells in acquired aplastic anemia. About the research overall: Yields of DNA that came from sorted CD4+ and CD8+ cells averaged roughly 3.3 ug.

With regard to this clonotype: The antigen is not known. It may be a read error: a sequence one base away is much more abundant.

Germline lookup yields CDR1 MNHNS and CDR2 SASEGT. The CDR3 length is 16 residues. Regarding the study as a whole: Patients shared some 30 CD8+ CDR3 sequences with controls. With respect to CD8+ Simpson's diversity, patients and controls did not differ significantly.

An expansion of CD8+CD57+ cells by flow cytometry had been shown in patients chosen for sequencing. No therapy was given to patients before blood sampling. Profiling that covered TCR beta VDJ and CDR3 relied on genomic DNA as its template. TCRdb re-analysed the reads in MiXCR, keeping a single row per CDR3 protein. Seen here are fewer than 250,000 distinct CDR3 sequences, approximately 51% observed once, and the top ten hold less than 20%. The receptor comes from a human donor with aplastic anemia. The genes are TRBV6-1 and TRBJ2-1; possible D gene TRBD2, 5 bases. Sequencing was carried out using sorted CD4+, CD8+, or CD8+CD57+ T cells (not recorded which) from PBMCs. This CDR3 reads CASKMEAVSSYDEQFF. For the CDR3, the DNA is TGTGCCAGCAAGATGGAAGCGGTAAGCTCCTACGATGAGCAGTTCTTC.